Reported below is one T cell receptor beta chain. Its antigen is not known. The CDR3 is made up of 19 amino acids. V dropped 0 bases and J dropped 0 bases, with 20 bases sitting between them. Germline V gives CDR1 SGHRS, CDR2 YFSETQ. The data originate from a study of OX40 agonist ivuxolimab in advanced cancers. Overall study: Each patient was given ivuxolimab into a vein every 2 weeks, at 0.01 to 10 mg/kg. General study points: CD4+ and CD8+ T cells in blood underwent clonal expansion by week 6 at 0.1 to 3.0 mg/kg. The study did not work out the antigen specificity of the expanded peripheral T cells.

Drawing of blood for sampling happened at baseline, at cycle 4 day 1, and at cycle 7 day 1. Clones were read by immunoSEQ multiplex PCR, and TCRdb kept only the in-frame ones, dropping some. The sample carries approximately 78,000 clones, 88% recorded once. V is TRBV5-1 and J is TRBJ2-3, with D perhaps matching TRBD2 (6 bases). This clonotype was sampled from an adult with an advanced solid tumor such as melanoma, head and neck, liver or kidney cancer. The specimen comprised CD4+ or CD8+ T cells sorted from blood, sampled in a trial of the OX40 agonist ivuxolimab. CDR3 nucleotide sequence: TGCGCCAGCAGCTTGGAACGGTCATCCAGCGGGTCTAGCACAGATACGCAGTATTTT. Translated, it gives CASSLERSSSGSSTDTQYF. Combining the CDR3 with reference TRBV5-1 and TRBJ2-3 gives the whole variable domain KAGVTQTPRYLIKTRGQQVTLSCSPISGHRSVSWYQQTPGQGLQFLFEYFSETQRNKGNFPGRFSGRQFSNSRSEMNVSTLELGDSALYLCASSLERSSSGSSTDTQYFGPGTRLTVL.